The sequence of this TCR beta chain was determined in a study of T cell responses to AZD1222 COVID-19 vaccine. Study-level information: Some second doses came at about 4 weeks and others at about 12 weeks; these were pooled.

This CDR3 is built from 12 residues. The V and J ends lost 4 bases and 7 bases respectively, with 13 bases between them. From germline, CDR1 is SQVTM and CDR2 ANQGSEA. Note on this clone: Antigen: not known.

Study results and limitations: Scientists sampled the repertoires only once the peak T cell response had passed. The study found vaccine-associated CD4 TCRs spanning spike, dominant at 160-218 and 743-854. Targets within unmutated variant regions were reportedly found for nearly half of spike-specific TCRs.

The repertoire was sequenced with immunoSEQ multiplex PCR; TCRdb's copy has only in-frame clones and lacks some. The sample lists about 97,000 clones, approximately 88% occurring once. The receptor was derived from an adult in good health. This chain connects TRBV29-1 to TRBJ1-1, with D possibly matching TRBD1 (6 bases). Sequencing was performed on peripheral blood, taken on day 0 of AZD1222 vaccination. The CDR3 loop reads CSVGGTGFEAFF. CDR3 bases: TGCAGCGTTGGCGGAACAGGGTTTGAAGCTTTCTTT.